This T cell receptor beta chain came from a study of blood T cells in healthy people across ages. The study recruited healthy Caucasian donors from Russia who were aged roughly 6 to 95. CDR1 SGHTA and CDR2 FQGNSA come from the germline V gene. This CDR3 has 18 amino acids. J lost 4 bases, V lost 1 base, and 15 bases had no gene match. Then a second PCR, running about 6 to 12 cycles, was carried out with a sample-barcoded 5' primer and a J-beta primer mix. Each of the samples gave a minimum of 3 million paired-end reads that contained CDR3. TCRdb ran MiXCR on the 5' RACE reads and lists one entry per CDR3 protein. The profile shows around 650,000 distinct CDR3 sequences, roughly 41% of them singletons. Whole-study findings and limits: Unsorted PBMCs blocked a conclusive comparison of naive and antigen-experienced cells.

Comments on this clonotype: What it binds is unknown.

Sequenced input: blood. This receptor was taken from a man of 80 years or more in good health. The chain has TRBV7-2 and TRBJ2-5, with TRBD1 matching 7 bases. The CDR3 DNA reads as TGTGCCAGCAGCTTAGGGCTACCCACAGGGGTAGGTGGAGAGACCCAGTACTTC. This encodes CASSLGLPTGVGGETQYF.